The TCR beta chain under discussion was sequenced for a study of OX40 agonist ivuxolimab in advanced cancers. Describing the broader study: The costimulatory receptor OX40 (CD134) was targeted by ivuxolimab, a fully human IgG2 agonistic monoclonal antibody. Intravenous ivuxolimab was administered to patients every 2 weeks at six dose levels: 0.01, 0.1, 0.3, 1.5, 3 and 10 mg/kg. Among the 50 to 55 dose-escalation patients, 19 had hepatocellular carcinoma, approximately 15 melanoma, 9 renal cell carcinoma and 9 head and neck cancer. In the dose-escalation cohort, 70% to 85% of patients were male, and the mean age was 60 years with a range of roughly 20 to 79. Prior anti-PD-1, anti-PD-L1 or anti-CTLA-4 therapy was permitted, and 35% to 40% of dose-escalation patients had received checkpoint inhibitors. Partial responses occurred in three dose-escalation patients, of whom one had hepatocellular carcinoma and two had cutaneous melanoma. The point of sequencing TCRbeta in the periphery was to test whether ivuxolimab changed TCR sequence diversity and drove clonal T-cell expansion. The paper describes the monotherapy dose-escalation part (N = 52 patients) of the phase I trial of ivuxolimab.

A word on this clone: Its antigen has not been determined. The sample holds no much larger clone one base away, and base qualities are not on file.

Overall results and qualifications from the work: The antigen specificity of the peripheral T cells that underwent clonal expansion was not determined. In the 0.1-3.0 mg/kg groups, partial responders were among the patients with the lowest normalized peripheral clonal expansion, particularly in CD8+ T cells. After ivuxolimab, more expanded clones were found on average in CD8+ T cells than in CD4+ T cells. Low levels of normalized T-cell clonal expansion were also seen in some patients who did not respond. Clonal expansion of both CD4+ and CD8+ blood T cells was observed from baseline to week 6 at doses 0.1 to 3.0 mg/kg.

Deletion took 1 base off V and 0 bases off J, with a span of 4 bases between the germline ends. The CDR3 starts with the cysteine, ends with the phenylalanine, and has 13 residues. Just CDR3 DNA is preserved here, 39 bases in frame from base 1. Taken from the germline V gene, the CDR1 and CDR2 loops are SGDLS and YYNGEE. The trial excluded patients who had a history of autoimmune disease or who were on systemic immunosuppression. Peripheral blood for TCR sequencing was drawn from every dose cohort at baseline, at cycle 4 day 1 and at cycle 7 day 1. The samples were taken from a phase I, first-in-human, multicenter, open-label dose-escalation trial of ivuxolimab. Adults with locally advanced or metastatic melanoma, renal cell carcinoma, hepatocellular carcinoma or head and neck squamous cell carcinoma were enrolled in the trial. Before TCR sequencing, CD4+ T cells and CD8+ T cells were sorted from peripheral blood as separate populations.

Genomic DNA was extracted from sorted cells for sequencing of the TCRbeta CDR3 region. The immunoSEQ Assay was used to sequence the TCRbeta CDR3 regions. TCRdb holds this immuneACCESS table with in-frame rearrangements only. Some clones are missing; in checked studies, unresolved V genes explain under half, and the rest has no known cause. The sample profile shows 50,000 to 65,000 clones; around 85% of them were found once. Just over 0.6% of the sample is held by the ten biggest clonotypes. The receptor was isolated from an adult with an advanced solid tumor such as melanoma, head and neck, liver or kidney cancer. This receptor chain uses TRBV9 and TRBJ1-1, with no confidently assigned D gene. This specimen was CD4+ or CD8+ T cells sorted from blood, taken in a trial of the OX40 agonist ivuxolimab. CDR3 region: CASSVQMNTEAFF. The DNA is TGTGCCAGCAGCGTACAAATGAACACTGAAGCTTTCTTT.